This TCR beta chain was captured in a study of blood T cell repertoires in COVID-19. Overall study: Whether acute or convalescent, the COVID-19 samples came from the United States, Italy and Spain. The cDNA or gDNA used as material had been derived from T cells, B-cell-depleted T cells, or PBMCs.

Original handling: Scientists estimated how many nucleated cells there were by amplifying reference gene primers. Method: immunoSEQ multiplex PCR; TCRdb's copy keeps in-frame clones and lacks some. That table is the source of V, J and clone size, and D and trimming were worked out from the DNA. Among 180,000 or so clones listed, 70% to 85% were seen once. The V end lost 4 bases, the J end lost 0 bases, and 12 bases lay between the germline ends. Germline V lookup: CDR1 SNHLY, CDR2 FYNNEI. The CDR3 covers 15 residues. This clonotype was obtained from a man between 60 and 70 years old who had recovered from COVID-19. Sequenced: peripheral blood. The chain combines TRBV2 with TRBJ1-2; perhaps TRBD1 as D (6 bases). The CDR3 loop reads CASSGIQGSNYGYTF. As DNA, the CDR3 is TGTGCCAGCAGTGGAATACAGGGATCTAACTATGGCTACACCTTC.